The 10 T cell receptor beta chains below all came from one sample that was sequenced in a study of tumor-infiltrating lymphocytes in localized non-small cell lung cancer. Assay used: immunoSEQ multiplex PCR; TCRdb lists only in-frame clones, some missing. The table has around 17,000 clones, 80% seen once. The specimen sequenced was uninvolved lung tissue not adjacent to the tumor. All receptors come from a human donor with non-small cell lung cancer.

By its share, this clone is large. The rearrangement joins TRBV4-2 to TRBJ1-2, with D perhaps TRBD1 (5 bases). V gave up 1 base and J gave up 7 bases, with 7 bases separating them. Germline values: CDR1 LGHNA, CDR2 YNFKEQ. The CDR3 is 12 amino acids. The CDR3 spells CASSQAGPGYTF. CDR3 nucleotides: TGTGCCAGCAGCCAAGCAGGGCCTGGCTACACCTTC.

The J gene is TRBJ1-4, the V gene TRBV5-1; 7 positions agree with TRBD1. V shed 0 bases and J 7 bases; nucleotides not matched to a gene: 6. This CDR3 region has 15 residues. Germline-derived CDR1 and CDR2 are SGHRS and YFSETQ. CDR3 sequence reads: CASSLEGDRVEKLFF. In DNA form, the CDR3 reads TGCGCCAGCAGCTTGGAAGGAGACAGGGTTGAAAAACTGTTTTTT.

The CDR3 loop reads CASTLRPEGYTF. Written as DNA, the CDR3 is TGTGCCAGCACCCTTCGGCCTGAGGGCTACACCTTC. The chain employs TRBV21-1 and TRBJ1-2. TRBV21-1 is a pseudogene segment. The CDR3 is made up of 12 amino acids.

In its sample, this clone is medium-sized. V and J are TRBV6-5 and TRBJ2-1; 8 positions agree with TRBD2. Germline V gene data show CDR1 as MNHEY and CDR2 as SVGAGI. After removal of 10 bases from V and 4 bases from J, the junction contained 9 bases not matched to a gene. The CDR3 covers 14 residues. The CDR3 DNA reads TGTGCCACCTCCACGGGAGGGCCATACAATGAGCAGTTCTTC. The encoded protein is CATSTGGPYNEQFF.

The CDR3 here is CASSPGGNRGPYEQYF. CDR3 DNA sequence: TGCGCCAGCAGCCCAGGAGGCAACAGGGGTCCCTACGAGCAGTACTTC. The rearrangement uses TRBV5-1 and TRBJ2-7, with 7 bases matching TRBD1. The CDR3 spans 16 residues. V shed 4 bases and J 2 bases; nucleotides not matched to a gene: 12. In germline, CDR1 is SGHRS, CDR2 YFSETQ.

This clone is termed medium-sized (0.01 to 0.1%). This chain links TRBV5-1 with TRBJ2-3; 8 bases align to TRBD2. Germline V gene data show CDR1 as SGHRS and CDR2 as YFSETQ. V gave up 4 bases and J gave up 0 bases; unmatched junction bases: 7. This CDR3 comprises 16 residues. The CDR3, as DNA: TGCGCCAGCAGCCCTACTTCTAGCGGGAGCACAGATACGCAGTATTTT. Its protein product is CASSPTSSGSTDTQYF.

This clone was counted a single time. The CDR3 region is CASSFQGSTVDYTF. As DNA, the CDR3 is TGCGCCAGCAGCTTCCAGGGGAGTACGGTTGACTACACCTTC. This rearrangement joins TRBV5-1 to TRBJ1-2; D might be TRBD1 (6 bases). The germline V gene has CDR1 SGHRS and CDR2 YFSETQ. With 2 bases removed from V and 10 bases from J, the gap between germline ends came to 18 bases. The CDR3 has 14 amino acids.

The chain carries TRBV5-5 and TRBJ2-2, with a tentative D call TRBD2 (6 bases). Germline V gives CDR1 SGHKS, CDR2 YYEKEE (reference sequence). The CDR3 is 14 amino acids. Trimming took 1 base from V and 5 from J, leaving 9 bases between them. In nucleotides, the CDR3 is TGTGCCAGCAGCTTGTTGGGAGGAACCGGGGAGCTGTTTTTT. Protein product: CASSLLGGTGELFF.

The chain carries TRBV13 and TRBJ2-1; 9 bases map to TRBD1. V lost 5 bases to trimming and J lost 4 bases; unmatched junction nucleotides: 12. The CDR3 totals 17 residues. Germline V gene data show CDR1 as PRHDT and CDR2 as FYEKMQ (reference sequence). CDR3 sequence reads: CASSPGQGRTGYNEQFF. DNA of the CDR3: TGTGCCAGCAGCCCGGGACAGGGAAGAACGGGATACAATGAGCAGTTCTTC.

This chain joins TRBV2 and TRBJ2-3; 8 nucleotides align to TRBD1. Losses at the gene ends were 8 bases for V and 6 bases for J; bases not matched to a gene: 10. The CDR3 is 14 amino acids. CDR1 SNHLY and CDR2 FYNNEI come from the germline V gene. CDR3 loop: CASGFDRGPDTQYF. As DNA, the CDR3 is TGTGCCAGCGGATTCGACAGGGGACCCGATACGCAGTATTTT.